The 22 T cell receptor beta chains listed next were all sequenced from one sample in a study of shared clonotypes between healthy human individuals. The assay was immunoSEQ multiplex PCR, and TCRdb's table has in-frame clones only and misses some. The table includes over a million clones, around 95% detected once. Sequencing used naive CD4+ T cells sorted from blood. Subset meaning: CD45RA+ positively selected. The receptors shown here come from a man aged 25-45 years in good health.

CDR3 sequence (DNA): TGTGCCAGCAGCGCAAGGACTAGCGGTAGCTCCTACAATGAGCAGTTCTTC. This codes for CASSARTSGSSYNEQFF. The chain is built from TRBV7-2 and TRBJ2-1; 10 nucleotides line up with TRBD2. This CDR3 spans 17 amino acids. With 5 bases clipped from V and 0 bases from J, the junction kept 7 bases outside the gene matches. CDR1 and CDR2 (germline): SGHTA, FQGNSA. Full variable domain (remainder filled in from reference TRBV7-2 and TRBJ2-1): GAGVSQSPSNKVTEKGKDVELRCDPISGHTALYWYRQSLGQGLEFLIYFQGNSAPDKSGLPSDRFSAERTGGSVSTLTIQRTQQEDSAVYLCASSARTSGSSYNEQFFGPGTRLTVL.

The genes are TRBV10-3 and TRBJ1-1; D possibly corresponds to TRBD1 (5 bases). The CDR3 consists of 13 residues. Germline V gene data show CDR1 as ENHRY and CDR2 as SYGVKD. Trimming shortened V by 0 bases and J by 10 bases, and 12 bases separated the two germline ends. The CDR3 sequence: CAISESWGVVAFF. The DNA of the CDR3 is TGTGCCATCAGTGAGTCTTGGGGGGTGGTAGCTTTCTTT.

The sample holds one count of this clone. The chain uses TRBV18 and TRBJ2-7, with D possibly matching TRBD1 (7 bases). CDR3 length: 15 residues. Germline V gives CDR1 KGHSH, CDR2 LQKENI. V lost 3 bases and J 5 bases, leaving 17 bases between the germline ends. CDR3 region: CASSPKQGTSHEQYF. CDR3 sequence (DNA): TGTGCCAGCTCACCTAAACAGGGGACTTCCCACGAGCAGTACTTC.

This clone was seen only once. This chain connects TRBV15 to TRBJ2-7, with D hard to call. The germline V gene encodes CDR1 LNHNV and CDR2 YYDKDF (reference sequence). The ends were cut back, 8 bases at V and 0 bases at J, with 11 bases in the middle. The CDR3 runs to 13 residues. CDR3 coding DNA: TGTGCCACCTCTCTTCTCGGCTCCTACGAGCAGTACTTC. It specifies CATSLLGSYEQYF. Complete variable domain (other parts from reference TRBV15 and TRBJ2-7): DAMVIQNPRYQVTQFGKPVTLSCSQTLNHNVMYWYQQKSSQAPKLLFHYYDKDFNNEADTPDNFQSRRPNTSFCFLDIRSPGLGDTAMYLCATSLLGSYEQYFGPGTRLTVT.

The chain is built from TRBV7-6 and TRBJ2-1; TRBD1 might be the D (5 bases). Per the germline V gene, CDR1 is SGHVS and CDR2 is FNYEAQ. V dropped 5 bases and J dropped 10 bases, with 15 bases sitting between them. The CDR3 consists of 13 residues. CDR3 region: CASSARPWGEQFF. The DNA for the CDR3 is TGTGCCAGCAGCGCCCGCCCATGGGGCGAGCAGTTCTTC.

This clone has only one observation. This same CDR3 is encoded by further DNA sequences in the sample. The chain couples TRBV18 to TRBJ1-4; D not certain. The germline V gene encodes CDR1 KGHSH and CDR2 LQKENI. This CDR3 comprises 15 residues. Trimming took off 1 base at V and 0 bases at J, with 6 bases between the two ends. In nucleotides, the CDR3 is TGTGCCAGCTCACCACGGGAAGCAACTAATGAAAAACTGTTTTTT. It codes for CASSPREATNEKLFF.

The chain recombines TRBV5-6 with TRBJ2-7, with TRBD2 as a possible D gene (5 bases). Germline loops: CDR1 SGHDT, CDR2 YYEEEE. The germline V and J ends were trimmed by 5 bases and 3 bases, with 21 bases remaining between them. This CDR3 comprises 16 residues. The CDR3 reads CASRLTTGIADYEQYF. CDR3 DNA sequence: TGTGCCAGCAGGTTGACCACCGGGATAGCAGACTACGAGCAGTACTTC.

This chain joins TRBV2 and TRBJ2-5; TRBD1 or TRBD2 may be the D gene (5 bases each). V was shortened by 6 bases and J by 3 bases, with 14 bases between the two germline ends. CDR1 is SNHLY and CDR2 is FYNNEI in the germline V gene. CDR3 length: 14 residues. CDR3 sequence reads: CASSDRRGEETQYF. CDR3 sequence (DNA): TGTGCCAGCAGCGACCGGCGAGGGGAAGAGACCCAGTACTTC. Using reference TRBV2 and TRBJ2-5 for the parts outside the CDR3, the full variable domain is EPEVTQTPSHQVTQMGQEVILRCVPISNHLYFYWYRQILGQKVEFLVSFYNNEISEKSEIFDDQFSVERPDGSNFTLKIRSTKLEDSAMYFCASSDRRGEETQYFGPGTRLLVL.

For the CDR3, the DNA is TGTGCCAGCAGTGAAGTACTTGAGGGACATCAGTACTTC. Amino acid sequence: CASSEVLEGHQYF. The J gene is TRBJ2-7, the V gene TRBV6-1; D possibly corresponds to TRBD1 (6 bases). This CDR3 is built from 13 residues. CDR1 is MNHNS, CDR2 SASEGT, per germline. Trimming cost V 1 base and J 10 bases, with 14 bases left between them.

The gene calls are TRBV4-1 and TRBJ1-1; D is possibly TRBD1 (5 bases). Germline CDR1 MGHRA, CDR2 YSYEKL. The V end lost 2 bases, the J end lost 6 bases, and 13 bases lay between the germline ends. The CDR3 is 14 residues long. This CDR3 reads CASSQLGDSAEAFF. The CDR3 bases are TGCGCCAGCAGCCAATTGGGGGATTCGGCTGAAGCTTTCTTT.

The J gene is TRBJ2-1, the V gene TRBV27; possibly TRBD1 for D (5 bases). The CDR3 has 16 residues. CDR1 and CDR2 from the germline V gene are MNHEY and SMNVEV (reference sequence). V was shortened by 9 bases and J by 4 bases, with 22 bases between the two germline ends. CDR3 protein: CASRGIVGFSYNEQFF. The CDR3 region has the DNA TGTGCCAGTAGGGGTATTGTCGGATTCTCTTACAATGAGCAGTTCTTC.

With regard to this clone: Different DNA sequences within this sample yield the same CDR3. This sequence joins TRBV10-3 and TRBJ1-4; 8 bases match TRBD1. This CDR3 region has 13 residues. CDR1 ENHRY and CDR2 SYGVKD come from the germline V gene. The J segment lost 5 bases and the V segment lost 4 bases, leaving 0 bases of the junction unmatched. The DNA of the CDR3 is TGTGCCATCAGTGGGACAGGGAATGAAAAACTGTTTTTT. It translates to CAISGTGNEKLFF.

Regarding this clone: The sample holds other DNA sequences that translate to the same CDR3. This sequence joins TRBV5-1 and TRBJ2-5; D is unresolved. Germline values: CDR1 SGHRS, CDR2 YFSETQ. Between the trimmed V and J ends, which lost 2 bases and 1 base, there was a span of 6 bases. The CDR3 totals 13 residues. CDR3 nucleotide sequence: TGCGCCAGCAGCTTTTCACCCCAAGAGACCCAGTACTTC. It encodes CASSFSPQETQYF.

The V call is TRBV18, the J call TRBJ2-2; D not resolved. CDR1 KGHSH and CDR2 LQKENI come from the germline V gene. The CDR3 is 16 amino acids. V shed 2 bases and J shed 4 bases, with 14 bases lying between them. Here the CDR3 DNA reads TGTGCCAGCTCACCAGGGATTCACAAGACCACCGGGGAGCTGTTTTTT. It specifies CASSPGIHKTTGELFF.

The chain employs TRBV28 and TRBJ1-1; D remains unclear. The germline V and J ends were trimmed by 8 bases and 4 bases, with 8 bases remaining between them. The germline V gene has CDR1 MDHEN and CDR2 SYDVKM. The CDR3 loop spans 11 amino acids. The CDR3 coding sequence is TGTGCCAGCGGGTTGACCACTGAAGCTTTCTTT. It yields the protein CASGLTTEAFF.

The chain links TRBV4-3 to TRBJ2-1; D is uncertain. Germline CDR1 is LGHNA and CDR2 is YSLEER. Trimming took off 5 bases at V and 11 bases at J, with 22 bases between the two ends. This CDR3 is 15 amino acids long. CDR3 nucleotide sequence: TGCGCCAGCAGCACGTACCGGAGTGACGACCATAAGCAGTTCTTC. It is translated as CASSTYRSDDHKQFF.

The count of this clone is one. The chain links TRBV5-1 to TRBJ2-1; D is uncertain. Germline V lookup: CDR1 SGHRS, CDR2 YFSETQ. The ends were cut back, 6 bases at V and 0 bases at J, with 7 bases in the middle. This CDR3 spans 13 amino acids. CDR3 loop: CASKQRSYNEQFF. The CDR3 nucleotides read TGCGCCAGCAAGCAGCGCTCCTACAATGAGCAGTTCTTC. Combining the CDR3 with reference TRBV5-1 and TRBJ2-1 gives the whole variable domain KAGVTQTPRYLIKTRGQQVTLSCSPISGHRSVSWYQQTPGQGLQFLFEYFSETQRNKGNFPGRFSGRQFSNSRSEMNVSTLELGDSALYLCASKQRSYNEQFFGPGTRLTVL.

The rearrangement joins TRBV6-5 to TRBJ1-4; 10 bases are a match to TRBD1. The V segment lost 2 bases and the J segment 7 bases; nucleotides outside the gene matches: 4. CDR1 MNHEY and CDR2 SVGAGI come from the germline V gene. The CDR3 totals 15 residues. In DNA, the CDR3 is TGTGCCAGCAGTTACCGACAGGGGGCGGGTGAAAAACTGTTTTTT. Its protein is CASSYRQGAGEKLFF.

This sequence joins TRBV11-2 and TRBJ2-3, with a possible D match to TRBD1 (5 bases). Germline V gene lookup returns CDR1 SGHAT and CDR2 FQNNGV. V shed 1 base and J shed 2 bases, with 13 bases lying between them. CDR3 size: 16 residues. CDR3 coding DNA: TGTGCCAGCAGCTTAGTCGGTTCAGGGTTCACAGATACGCAGTATTTT. Translated, it gives CASSLVGSGFTDTQYF.

Concerning this clone itself: At one of its ends the junction is not consistent with the germline gene, which may arise from a read error. The chain employs TRBV7-7 and TRBJ1-1, with 7 bases lining up with TRBD1. This CDR3 has 13 amino acids. Germline assignment: CDR1 SSHAT and CDR2 FNYEAQ (reference sequence). Here the CDR3 reads CASSENRGTEAFF. DNA of the CDR3: TGTGCTAGCAGCGAAAACAGGGGTACTGAAGCTTTCTTT.

The gene calls are TRBV10-3 and TRBJ2-1; 8 bases map to TRBD2. In germline, CDR1 is ENHRY, CDR2 SYGVKD. CDR3 length equals 12 residues. Unmatched junction bases numbered 6, after V lost 10 bases and J lost 7 bases. The CDR3 DNA sequence: TGTGCCACCACCGGGACTAGTAATGAGCAGTTCTTC. Its protein product is CATTGTSNEQFF.

V is TRBV15 and J is TRBJ2-1; D perhaps matches TRBD2 (6 bases). V was trimmed by 0 bases and J by 6 bases, leaving 21 bases between them. CDR1 and CDR2 from the germline V gene are LNHNV and YYDKDF (reference sequence). The length of the CDR3 is 18 residues. The CDR3 loop is CATSREEVLGSFPNEQFF. The CDR3 DNA follows: TGTGCCACCAGCAGAGAGGAGGTTCTCGGGAGTTTTCCCAATGAGCAGTTCTTC.